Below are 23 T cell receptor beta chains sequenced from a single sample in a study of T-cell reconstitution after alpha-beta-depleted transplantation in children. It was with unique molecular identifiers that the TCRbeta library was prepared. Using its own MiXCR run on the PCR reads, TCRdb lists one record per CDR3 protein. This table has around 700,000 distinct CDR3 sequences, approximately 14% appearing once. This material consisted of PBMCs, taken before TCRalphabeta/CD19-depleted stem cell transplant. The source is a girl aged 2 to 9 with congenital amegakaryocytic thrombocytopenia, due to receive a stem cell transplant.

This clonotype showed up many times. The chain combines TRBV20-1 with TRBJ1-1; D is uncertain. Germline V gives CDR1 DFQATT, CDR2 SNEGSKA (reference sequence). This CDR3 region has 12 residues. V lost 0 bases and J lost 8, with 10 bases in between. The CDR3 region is CSARDPTTEAFF. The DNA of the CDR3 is TGCAGTGCTAGAGATCCGACGACAGAAGCTTTCTTT.

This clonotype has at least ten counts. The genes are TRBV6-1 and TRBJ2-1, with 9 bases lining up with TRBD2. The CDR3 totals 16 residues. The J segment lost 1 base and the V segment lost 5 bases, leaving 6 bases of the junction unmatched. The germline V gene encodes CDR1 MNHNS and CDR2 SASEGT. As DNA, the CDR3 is TGTGCCAGCAGTCCTCGTGCGGGAGGGTCCTACAATGAGCAGTTCTTC. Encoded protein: CASSPRAGGSYNEQFF.

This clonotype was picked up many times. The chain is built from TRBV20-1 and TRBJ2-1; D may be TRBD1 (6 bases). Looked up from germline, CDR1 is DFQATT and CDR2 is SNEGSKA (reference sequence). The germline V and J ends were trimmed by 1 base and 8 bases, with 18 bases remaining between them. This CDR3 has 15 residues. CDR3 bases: TGCAGTGCTAGAGTTCTGGAATGGGGGCCGCATGAGCAGTTCTTC. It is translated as CSARVLEWGPHEQFF.

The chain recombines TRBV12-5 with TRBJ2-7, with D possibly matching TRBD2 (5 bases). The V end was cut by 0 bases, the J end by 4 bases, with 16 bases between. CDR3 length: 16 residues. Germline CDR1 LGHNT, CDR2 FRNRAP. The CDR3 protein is CASGLVLDSKDYEQYF. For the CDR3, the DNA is TGTGCTAGTGGTTTGGTACTAGACTCCAAAGATTACGAGCAGTACTTC.

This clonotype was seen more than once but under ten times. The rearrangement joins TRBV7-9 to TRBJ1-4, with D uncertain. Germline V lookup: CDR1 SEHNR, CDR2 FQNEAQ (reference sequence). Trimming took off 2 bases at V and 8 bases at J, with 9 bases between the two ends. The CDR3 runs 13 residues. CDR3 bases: TGTGCCAGCAGCTTACCAACGGGGGAAAAACTGTTTTTT. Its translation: CASSLPTGEKLFF.

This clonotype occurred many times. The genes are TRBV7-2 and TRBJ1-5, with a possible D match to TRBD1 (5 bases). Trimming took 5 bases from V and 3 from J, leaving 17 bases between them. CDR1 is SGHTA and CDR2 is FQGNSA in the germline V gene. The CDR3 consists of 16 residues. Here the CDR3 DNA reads TGTGCCAGCAGCCCGAGATCAGGGTATGCCAATCAGCCCCAGCATTTT. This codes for CASSPRSGYANQPQHF.

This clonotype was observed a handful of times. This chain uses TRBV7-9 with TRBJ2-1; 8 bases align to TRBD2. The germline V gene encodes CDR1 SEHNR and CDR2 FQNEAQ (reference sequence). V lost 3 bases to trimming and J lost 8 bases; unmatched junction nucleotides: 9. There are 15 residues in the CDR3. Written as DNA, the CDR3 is TGTGCCAGCAGCTTCCGGGCGGGAGGTCGCGATGAGCAGTTCTTC. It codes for CASSFRAGGRDEQFF.

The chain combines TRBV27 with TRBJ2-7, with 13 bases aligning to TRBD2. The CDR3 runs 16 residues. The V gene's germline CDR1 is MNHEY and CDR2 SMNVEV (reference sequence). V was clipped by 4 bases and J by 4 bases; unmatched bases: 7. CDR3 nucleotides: TGTGCCAGCAGTTATATTCCGGGACTAGCGGGATACGAGCAGTACTTC. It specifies CASSYIPGLAGYEQYF.

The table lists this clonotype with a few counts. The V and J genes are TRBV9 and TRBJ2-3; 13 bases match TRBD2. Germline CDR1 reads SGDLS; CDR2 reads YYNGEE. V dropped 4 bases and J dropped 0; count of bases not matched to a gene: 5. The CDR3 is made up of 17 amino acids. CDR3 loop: CASSRTSGSYSTDTQYF. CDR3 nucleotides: TGTGCCAGCAGCCGGACTAGCGGGAGCTATAGCACAGATACGCAGTATTTT.

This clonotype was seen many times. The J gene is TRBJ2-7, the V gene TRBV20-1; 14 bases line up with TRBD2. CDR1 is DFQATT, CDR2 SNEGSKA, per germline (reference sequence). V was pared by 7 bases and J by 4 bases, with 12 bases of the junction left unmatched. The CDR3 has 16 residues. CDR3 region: CSVYTGTSGSRYEQYF. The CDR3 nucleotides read TGCAGTGTTTATACCGGGACTAGCGGGAGCCGGTACGAGCAGTACTTC.

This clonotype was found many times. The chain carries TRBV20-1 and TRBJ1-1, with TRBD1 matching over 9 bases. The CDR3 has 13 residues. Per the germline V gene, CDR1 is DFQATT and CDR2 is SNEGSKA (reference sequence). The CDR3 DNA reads TGCAGGGGCCGGGACAGGGTCAACACTGAAGCTTTCTTT. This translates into CRGRDRVNTEAFF.

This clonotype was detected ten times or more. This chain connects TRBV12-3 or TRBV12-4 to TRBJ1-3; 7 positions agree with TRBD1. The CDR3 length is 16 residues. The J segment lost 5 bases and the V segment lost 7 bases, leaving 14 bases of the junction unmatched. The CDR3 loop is CASTSPTGNQRNTIYF. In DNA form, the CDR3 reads TGTGCCAGCACCTCGCCGACAGGGAACCAAAGAAACACCATATATTTT.

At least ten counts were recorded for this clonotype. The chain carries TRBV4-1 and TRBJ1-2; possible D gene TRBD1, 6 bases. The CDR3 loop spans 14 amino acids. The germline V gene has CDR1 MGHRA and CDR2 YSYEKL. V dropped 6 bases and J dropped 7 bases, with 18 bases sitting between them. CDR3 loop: CASRGSGGDIGYTF. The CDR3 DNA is TGCGCCAGCAGGGGCTCTGGGGGGGACATTGGCTACACCTTC.

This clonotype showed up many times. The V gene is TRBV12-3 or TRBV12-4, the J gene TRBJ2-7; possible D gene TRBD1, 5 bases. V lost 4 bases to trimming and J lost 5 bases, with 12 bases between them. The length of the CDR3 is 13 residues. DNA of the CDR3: TGTGCCAGCAGTTCTCAGGGTCAGAACGAGCAGTACTTC. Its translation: CASSSQGQNEQYF.

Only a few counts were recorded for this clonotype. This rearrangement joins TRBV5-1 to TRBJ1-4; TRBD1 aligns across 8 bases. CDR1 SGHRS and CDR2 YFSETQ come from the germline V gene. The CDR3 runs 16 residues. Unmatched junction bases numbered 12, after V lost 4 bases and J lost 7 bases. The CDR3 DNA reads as TGCGCCAGCAGCCTAGGACAGGGCCTTGATACTGAAAAACTGTTTTTT. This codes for CASSLGQGLDTEKLFF.

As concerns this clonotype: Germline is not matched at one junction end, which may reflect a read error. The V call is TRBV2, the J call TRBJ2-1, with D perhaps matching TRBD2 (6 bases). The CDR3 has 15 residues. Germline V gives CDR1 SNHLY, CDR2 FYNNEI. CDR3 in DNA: TGTGCCAGCAGTGAAAGGGGCGGGAAAGGCAATGAGCATTTCTTC. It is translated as CASSERGGKGNEHFF.

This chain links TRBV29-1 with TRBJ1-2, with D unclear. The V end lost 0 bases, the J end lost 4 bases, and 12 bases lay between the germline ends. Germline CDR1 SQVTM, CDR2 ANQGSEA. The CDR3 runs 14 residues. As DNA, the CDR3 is TGCAGCGTTGAAGATCGCAGGATGCCCTATGGCTACACCTTC. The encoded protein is CSVEDRRMPYGYTF.

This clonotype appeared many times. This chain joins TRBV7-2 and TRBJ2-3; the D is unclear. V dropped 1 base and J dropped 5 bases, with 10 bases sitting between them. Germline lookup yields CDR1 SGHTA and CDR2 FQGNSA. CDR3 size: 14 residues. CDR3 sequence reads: CASSLESSLDTQYF. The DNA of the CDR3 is TGTGCCAGCAGCTTAGAGTCATCATTAGATACGCAGTATTTT.

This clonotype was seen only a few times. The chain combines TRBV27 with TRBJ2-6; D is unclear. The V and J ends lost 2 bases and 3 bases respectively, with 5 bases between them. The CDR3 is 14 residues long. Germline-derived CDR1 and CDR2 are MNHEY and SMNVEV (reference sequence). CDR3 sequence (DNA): TGTGCCAGCAGTTTAAGCCGTGGGGCCAACGTCCTGACTTTC. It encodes CASSLSRGANVLTF.

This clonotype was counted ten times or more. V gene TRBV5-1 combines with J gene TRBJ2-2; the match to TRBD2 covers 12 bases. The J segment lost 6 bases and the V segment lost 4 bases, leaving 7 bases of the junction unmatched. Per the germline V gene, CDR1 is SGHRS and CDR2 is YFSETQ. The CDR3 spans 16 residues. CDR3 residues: CASSPRLAGVPGELFF. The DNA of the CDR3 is TGCGCCAGCAGCCCTCGACTAGCGGGAGTACCCGGGGAGCTGTTTTTT.

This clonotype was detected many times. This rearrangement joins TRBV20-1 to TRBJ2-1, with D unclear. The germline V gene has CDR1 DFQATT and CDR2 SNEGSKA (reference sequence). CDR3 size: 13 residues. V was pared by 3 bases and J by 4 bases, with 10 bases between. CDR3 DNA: TGCAGTGCTAGGGAAATCCCGTACAATGAGCAGTTCTTC. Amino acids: CSAREIPYNEQFF.

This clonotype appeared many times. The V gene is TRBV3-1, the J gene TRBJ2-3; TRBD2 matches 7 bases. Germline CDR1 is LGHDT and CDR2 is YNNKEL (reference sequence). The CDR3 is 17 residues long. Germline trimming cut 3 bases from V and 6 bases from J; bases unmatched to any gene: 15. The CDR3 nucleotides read TGTGCCAGCAGCCATCGAGTAGTGGTAGCGGGTTCGGATACGCAGTATTTT. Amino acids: CASSHRVVVAGSDTQYF.

In DNA form, the CDR3 reads TGCAGCGTTGAAAATTCCCGGAATGAGCAGTTCTTC. As protein: CSVENSRNEQFF. The chain uses TRBV29-1 and TRBJ2-1; no firm D call. Trimming left V 2 bases short and J 7 bases short, with 9 bases between. Germline CDR1 reads SQVTM; CDR2 reads ANQGSEA. The CDR3 loop spans 12 amino acids.